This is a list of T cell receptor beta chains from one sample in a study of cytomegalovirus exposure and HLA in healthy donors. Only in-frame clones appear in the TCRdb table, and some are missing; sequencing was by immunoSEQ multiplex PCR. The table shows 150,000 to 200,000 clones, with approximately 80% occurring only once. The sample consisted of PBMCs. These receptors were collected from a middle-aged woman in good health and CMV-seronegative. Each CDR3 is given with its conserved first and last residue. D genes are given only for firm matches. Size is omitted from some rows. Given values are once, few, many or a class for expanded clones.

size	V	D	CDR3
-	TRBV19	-	CASSINLGRIYGYTF
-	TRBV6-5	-	CASSYSTSTDTQYF
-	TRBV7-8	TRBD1	CASSLVVGQRKETQYF
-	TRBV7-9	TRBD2	CASSWGTSGGARETQYF
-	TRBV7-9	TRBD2	CASSLSLAGGLSDTQYF
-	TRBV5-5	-	CASSPDRDLQFF
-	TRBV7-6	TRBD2	CASSLQPSGSTGELFF
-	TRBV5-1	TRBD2	CASRPSGASKNSQYF
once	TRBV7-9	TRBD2	CASSRGLAGASHNEQFF
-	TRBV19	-	CATRATGYNYGYTF
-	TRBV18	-	CASSHGELNTEAFF
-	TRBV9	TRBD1	CASSVATRDRENTGELFF
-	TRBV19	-	CASSRTTEGVYPQHF
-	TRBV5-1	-	CASSPGTQGGEQYF
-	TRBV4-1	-	CASSQLPPLLGGQTQYF
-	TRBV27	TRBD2	CASSLLGLAGREQYF
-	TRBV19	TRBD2	CASSESGGAHEQYF
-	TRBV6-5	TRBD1	CASRRGTGDTEAFF
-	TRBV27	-	CASRIGQSYEQYF
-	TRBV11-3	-	CASSLTSRPPVYEQYF
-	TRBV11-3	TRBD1	CASSAQGVEQYF
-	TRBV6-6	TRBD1	CASSYDRESYGYTF
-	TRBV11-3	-	CASSLGGFEQFF
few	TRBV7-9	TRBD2	CASRGGTGELFF
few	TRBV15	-	CATSRGLSYEQYF
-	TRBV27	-	CASSFKGDNTQYF